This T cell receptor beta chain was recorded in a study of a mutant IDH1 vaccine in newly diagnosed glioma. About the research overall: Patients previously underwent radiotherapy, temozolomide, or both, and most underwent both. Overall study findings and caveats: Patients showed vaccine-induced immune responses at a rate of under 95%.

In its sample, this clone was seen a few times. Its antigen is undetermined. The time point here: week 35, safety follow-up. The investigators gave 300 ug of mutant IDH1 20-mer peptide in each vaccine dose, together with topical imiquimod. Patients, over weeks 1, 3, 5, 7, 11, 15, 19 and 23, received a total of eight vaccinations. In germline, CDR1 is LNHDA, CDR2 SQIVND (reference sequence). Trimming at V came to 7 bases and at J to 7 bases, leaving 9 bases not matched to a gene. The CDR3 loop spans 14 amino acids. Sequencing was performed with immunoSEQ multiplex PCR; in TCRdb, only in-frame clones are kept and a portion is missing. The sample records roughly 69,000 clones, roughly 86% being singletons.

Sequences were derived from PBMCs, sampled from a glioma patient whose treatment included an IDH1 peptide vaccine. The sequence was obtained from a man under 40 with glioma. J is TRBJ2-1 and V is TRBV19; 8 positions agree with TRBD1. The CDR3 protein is CASTNQGARNEQFF. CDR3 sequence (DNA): TGTGCCAGTACCAACCAGGGGGCTAGAAATGAGCAGTTCTTC. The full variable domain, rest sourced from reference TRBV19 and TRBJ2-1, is DGGITQSPKYLFRKEGQNVTLSCEQNLNHDAMYWYRQDPGQGLRLIYYSQIVNDFQKGDIAEGYSVSREKKESFPLTVTSAQKNPTAFYLCASTNQGARNEQFFGPGTRLTVL.